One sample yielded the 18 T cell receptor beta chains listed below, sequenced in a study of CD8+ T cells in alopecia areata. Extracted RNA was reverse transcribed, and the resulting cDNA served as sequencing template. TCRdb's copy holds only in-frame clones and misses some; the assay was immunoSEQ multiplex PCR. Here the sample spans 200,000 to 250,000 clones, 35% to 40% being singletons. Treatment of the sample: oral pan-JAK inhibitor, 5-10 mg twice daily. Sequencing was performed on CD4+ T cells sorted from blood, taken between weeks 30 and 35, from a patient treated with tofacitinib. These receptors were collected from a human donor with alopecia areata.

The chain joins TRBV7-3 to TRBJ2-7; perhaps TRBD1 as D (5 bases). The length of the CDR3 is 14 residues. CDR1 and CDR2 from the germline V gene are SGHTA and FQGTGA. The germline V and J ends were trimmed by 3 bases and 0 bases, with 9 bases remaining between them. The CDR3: CASSLTASSYEQYF. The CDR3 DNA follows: TGTGCCAGCAGCTTGACAGCCAGCTCCTACGAGCAGTACTTC.

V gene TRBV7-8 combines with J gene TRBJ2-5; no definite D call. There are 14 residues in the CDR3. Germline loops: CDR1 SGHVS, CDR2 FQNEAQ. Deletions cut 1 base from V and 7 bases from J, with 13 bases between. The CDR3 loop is CASSLVRVATTQYF. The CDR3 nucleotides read TGTGCCAGCAGCTTAGTTCGTGTCGCCACGACCCAGTACTTC.

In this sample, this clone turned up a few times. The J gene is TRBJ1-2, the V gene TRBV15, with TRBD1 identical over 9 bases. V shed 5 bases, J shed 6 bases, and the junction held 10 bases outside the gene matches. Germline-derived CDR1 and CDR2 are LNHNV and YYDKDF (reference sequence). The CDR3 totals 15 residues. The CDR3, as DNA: TGTGCCACCAGCTCCCACAGGGGGCAGGTTAATGGCTACACCTTC. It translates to CATSSHRGQVNGYTF.

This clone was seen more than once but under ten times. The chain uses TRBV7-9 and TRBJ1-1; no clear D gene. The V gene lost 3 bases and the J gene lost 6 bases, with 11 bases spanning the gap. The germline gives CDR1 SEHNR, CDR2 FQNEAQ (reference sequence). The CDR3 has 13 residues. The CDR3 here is CASSLGYLAEAFF. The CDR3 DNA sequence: TGTGCCAGCAGCTTGGGCTATCTAGCTGAAGCTTTCTTT.

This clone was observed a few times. The chain's CDR3 is CASSARGYEQYF. The CDR3 DNA follows: TGTGCCAGCAGCGCACGGGGCTACGAGCAGTACTTC. The chain combines TRBV5-6 with TRBJ2-7; TRBD2 is a possible D gene (5 bases). The CDR3 sequence is 12 residues long. CDR1 is SGHDT and CDR2 is YYEEEE in the germline V gene. V lost 4 bases, J lost 3 bases, and 8 bases lay in between.

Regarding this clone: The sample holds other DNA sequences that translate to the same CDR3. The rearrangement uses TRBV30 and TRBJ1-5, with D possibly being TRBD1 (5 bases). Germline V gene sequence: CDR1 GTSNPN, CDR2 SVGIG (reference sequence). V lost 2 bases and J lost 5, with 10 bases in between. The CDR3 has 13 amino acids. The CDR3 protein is CAWSQGGDQPQHF. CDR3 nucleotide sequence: TGTGCCTGGAGTCAAGGAGGGGATCAGCCCCAGCATTTT.

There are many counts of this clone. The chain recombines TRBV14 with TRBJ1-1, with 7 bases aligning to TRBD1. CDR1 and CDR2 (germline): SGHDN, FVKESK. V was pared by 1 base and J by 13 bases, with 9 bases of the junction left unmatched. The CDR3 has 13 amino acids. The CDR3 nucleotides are TGTGCCAGCAGCCAAGGTCCCGGGACAGAGCGTTTCTTT. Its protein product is CASSQGPGTERFF.

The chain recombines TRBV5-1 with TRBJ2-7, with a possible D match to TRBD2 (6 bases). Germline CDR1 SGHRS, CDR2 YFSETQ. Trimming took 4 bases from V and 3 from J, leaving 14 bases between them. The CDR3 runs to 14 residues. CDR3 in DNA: TGCGCCAGCAGCCTAACGGCGGGGAACTACGAGCAGTACTTC. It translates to CASSLTAGNYEQYF.

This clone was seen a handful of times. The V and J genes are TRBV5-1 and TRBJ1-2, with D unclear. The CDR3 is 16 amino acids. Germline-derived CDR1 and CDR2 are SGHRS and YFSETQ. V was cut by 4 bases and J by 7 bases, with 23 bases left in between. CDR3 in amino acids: CASSPWDGGGRGGYTF. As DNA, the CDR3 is TGCGCCAGCAGCCCTTGGGATGGCGGCGGGAGAGGTGGCTACACCTTC.

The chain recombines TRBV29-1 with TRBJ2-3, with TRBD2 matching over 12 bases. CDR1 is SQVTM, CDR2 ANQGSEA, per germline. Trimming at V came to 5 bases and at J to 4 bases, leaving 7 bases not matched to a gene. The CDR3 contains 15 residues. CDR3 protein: CSVCLSSGGADTQYF. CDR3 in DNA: TGCAGCGTTTGCTTATCTAGCGGGGGGGCAGATACGCAGTATTTT.

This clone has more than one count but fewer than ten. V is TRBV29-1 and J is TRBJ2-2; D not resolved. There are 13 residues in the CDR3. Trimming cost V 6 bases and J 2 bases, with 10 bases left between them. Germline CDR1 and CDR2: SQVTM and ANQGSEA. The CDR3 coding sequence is TGCAGCGTCCGTTTTCTTAACACCGGGGAGCTGTTTTTT. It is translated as CSVRFLNTGELFF.

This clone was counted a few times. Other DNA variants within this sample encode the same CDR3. The CDR3 loop is CATSRDQGYGYTF. The CDR3 DNA is TGTGCCACCAGCAGAGATCAAGGGTACGGCTACACCTTC. This chain links TRBV15 with TRBJ1-2; D unclear. V was clipped by 0 bases and J by 8 bases, with 10 bases between them. There are 13 residues in the CDR3. The germline CDR1 and CDR2 sequences are LNHNV and YYDKDF (reference sequence).

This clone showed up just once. The CDR3 DNA reads TGCGCCAGCATGCAGGGCATCTCCTACGAGCAGTACTTC. Its translation: CASMQGISYEQYF. V is TRBV5-1 and J is TRBJ2-7, with D possibly matching TRBD1 (5 bases). V was trimmed by 6 bases and J by 0 bases, leaving 10 bases between them. Germline assignment: CDR1 SGHRS and CDR2 YFSETQ. This CDR3 has 13 amino acids. Together with reference TRBV5-1 and TRBJ2-7, the CDR3 gives the full variable domain: KAGVTQTPRYLIKTRGQQVTLSCSPISGHRSVSWYQQTPGQGLQFLFEYFSETQRNKGNFPGRFSGRQFSNSRSEMNVSTLELGDSALYLCASMQGISYEQYFGPGTRLTVT.

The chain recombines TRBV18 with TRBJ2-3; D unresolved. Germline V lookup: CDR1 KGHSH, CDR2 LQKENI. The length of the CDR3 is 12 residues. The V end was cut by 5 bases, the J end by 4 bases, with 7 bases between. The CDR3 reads CASSTEADTQYF. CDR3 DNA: TGTGCCAGCTCAACAGAGGCAGATACGCAGTATTTT.

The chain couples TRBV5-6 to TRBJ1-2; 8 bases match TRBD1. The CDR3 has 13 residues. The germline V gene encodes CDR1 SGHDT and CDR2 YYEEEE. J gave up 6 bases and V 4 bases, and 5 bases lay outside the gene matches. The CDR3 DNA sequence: TGTGCCAGCAGCAACGACAGGGGCCATGGCTACACCTTC. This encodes CASSNDRGHGYTF.

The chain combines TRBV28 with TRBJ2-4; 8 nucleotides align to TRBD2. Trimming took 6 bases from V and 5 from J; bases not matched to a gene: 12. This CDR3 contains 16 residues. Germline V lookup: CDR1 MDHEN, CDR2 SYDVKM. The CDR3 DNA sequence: TGTGCCAGCAGAGGCTCGGGAGCGGGGGCCGAAAACATTCAGTACTTC. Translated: CASRGSGAGAENIQYF.

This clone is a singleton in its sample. CDR3 in amino acids: CAWVGLAGVVNTQYF. The DNA of the CDR3 is TGTGCCTGGGTGGGCTTAGCGGGAGTGGTGAATACGCAGTATTTT. The chain carries TRBV30 and TRBJ2-3; TRBD2 matches 9 bases. V lost 5 bases, J lost 7 bases, and 13 bases stayed unmatched. Germline CDR1 and CDR2: GTSNPN and SVGIG (reference sequence). The length of the CDR3 is 15 residues.

The CDR3 DNA reads as TGCGCCAGCAGCCGTCGGGACCAAGAGACCCAGTACTTC. It codes for CASSRRDQETQYF. J is TRBJ2-5 and V is TRBV4-1, with no clear D. The CDR3 loop spans 13 amino acids. Germline loops: CDR1 MGHRA, CDR2 YSYEKL. V was clipped by 4 bases and J by 0 bases, with 6 bases between them.